This entry features one T cell receptor beta chain sequence. Its antigen is unknown. There are 16 residues in the CDR3. The V and J ends lost 7 bases and 1 base respectively, with 18 bases between them. Germline values: CDR1 MNHEY, CDR2 SMNVEV (reference sequence). This sample is drawn from a study of post-analysis software for immune sequencing data. The overall study: Recorded disease courses covered relapsing-remitting, secondary progressive and progressive-relapsing multiple sclerosis. Some patients had no subtype annotation.

Researchers reported that TCR beta cDNA libraries carried unique molecular identifiers. Each CDR3 protein is one row after TCRdb ran MiXCR on the PCR reads. This sample has a few hundred thousand distinct CDR3 sequences; less than 40% occur once, and the top ten carry around 15%. General study results and limits: In multiple sclerosis, normalized Chao1 diversity was significantly below that of controls. The F measure placed samples prepared in the same batch into strongly shared clusters. Controls had lower frequencies than patients of about 5 TRBV segments, which included TRBV5-6, TRBV5-1 and TRBV20-1.

The source is a girl between 5 and 17 years old with multiple sclerosis. The chain carries TRBV27 and TRBJ2-3; a possible D gene is TRBD1 (6 bases). The sample taken for sequencing was blood. CDR3 region: CASISLLGAGTDTQYF. The CDR3 DNA follows: TGTGCCAGCATCTCCCTTCTGGGGGCGGGCACAGATACGCAGTATTTT.